Following are 3 T cell receptor beta chains from one sample sequenced in a study of blood T cell repertoires in COVID-19 (dated by TCRdb to about 2020). Library preparation used the immunoSEQ multiplex PCR assay. Held by TCRdb, this immuneACCESS table contains in-frame sequences only and omits some clones. Under half of the omission traces to an unresolved V gene where checked; the cause of the rest is unknown. This sample has about 160,000 clones in its table, and 85% to 90% of those were observed once. The ten largest clones add up to approximately 7% of the sample. The sequenced sample was peripheral blood. Receptor source: a man in his fifties or sixties with active or convalescent COVID-19.

The gene calls are TRBV13 and TRBJ1-6; 10 bases match TRBD1. Per germline, CDR1 PRHDT and CDR2 FYEKMQ (reference sequence). The length of the CDR3 is 20 residues. V shed 3 bases and J 2 bases; nucleotides not matched to a gene: 13. CDR3 sequence: CASSFASGTGAGTYNSPLHF. The DNA for the CDR3 is TGTGCCAGCAGCTTCGCTTCCGGGACAGGGGCCGGGACCTATAATTCACCCCTCCACTTT. Drawing the rest from reference TRBV13 and TRBJ1-6, the complete variable domain is AAGVIQSPRHLIKEKRETATLKCYPIPRHDTVYWYQQGPGQDPQFLISFYEKMQSDKGSIPDRFSAQQFSDYHSELNMSSLELGDSALYFCASSFASGTGAGTYNSPLHFGNGTRLTVT.

The chain combines TRBV3-1 (or the pseudogene TRBV3-2) with TRBJ1-2, with D perhaps matching TRBD1 (6 bases). Germline V gene data show CDR1 as LGHDT and CDR2 as YNNKEL (reference sequence). The germline V and J ends were trimmed by 0 bases and 7 bases, with 15 bases remaining between them. The CDR3 sequence is 15 residues long. CDR3 sequence (DNA): TGTGCCAGCAGCCAAGATCGGGTCGGGGGGCGTGGCTACACCTTC. Encoded protein: CASSQDRVGGRGYTF.

The J gene is TRBJ2-2, the V gene TRBV5-4, with a possible D match to TRBD2 (5 bases). Germline V gene data show CDR1 as SGHNT and CDR2 as YYREEE (reference sequence). The CDR3 consists of 15 residues. Trimming removed 4 bases from V and 6 bases from J, with 16 bases in between. The CDR3 protein is CASSLPGTRPGELFF. The CDR3 DNA sequence: TGTGCCAGCAGCCTACCGGGAACGCGCCCCGGGGAGCTGTTTTTT.